A selection of T cell receptor beta chains follows, all from one sample in a study of T cell responses to AZD1222 COVID-19 vaccine. Sequencing was performed with immunoSEQ multiplex PCR; in TCRdb, only in-frame clones are kept and a portion is missing. The sample holds roughly 87,000 clones, 75% to 90% seen once. Here the sequenced sample was peripheral blood, taken 28 days after the second AZD1222 dose. All receptors derive from an adult who received the AZD1222 COVID-19 vaccine. Both conserved end residues are part of each CDR3. The order of the fields is V gene, clone size, D gene, J gene, CDR3 DNA, CDR3 protein. A D gene is named only where the DNA matches it firmly. Clone size is given for some rows only: seen once, a few or many times, or a class if the clone is expanded.

v_call: TRBV5-1; clone_size: -; d_call: TRBD1; j_call: TRBJ2-7; cdr3_nt: TGCGCCAGCGGCGCAACAGGGGTGTCCTACGAGCAGTACTTC; cdr3_aa: CASGATGVSYEQYF
v_call: TRBV5-4; clone_size: -; d_call: -; j_call: TRBJ2-1; cdr3_nt: TGTGCCAGCAGCTTAGGGCAAAGCTCCTACAATGAGCAGTTCTTC; cdr3_aa: CASSLGQSSYNEQFF
v_call: TRBV4-1; clone_size: -; d_call: TRBD1; j_call: TRBJ1-5; cdr3_nt: TGCGCCAGCAGCCAAGCCGGGACAGGCAATCAGCCCCAGCATTTT; cdr3_aa: CASSQAGTGNQPQHF
v_call: TRBV27; clone_size: -; d_call: TRBD1; j_call: TRBJ1-2; cdr3_nt: TGTGCCAGCAGAATTCAGGGGGCCGATGGCTACACCTTC; cdr3_aa: CASRIQGADGYTF
v_call: TRBV5-3; clone_size: -; d_call: TRBD1; j_call: TRBJ2-3; cdr3_nt: TGTGCCAGAAGCTTGTTAGGGGGCGACGGGACAGATACGCAGTATTTT; cdr3_aa: CARSLLGGDGTDTQYF
v_call: TRBV5-4; clone_size: once; d_call: -; j_call: TRBJ1-2; cdr3_nt: TGTGCCAGCAGCTTGAGGGGGTTTGAATATGGCTACACCTTC; cdr3_aa: CASSLRGFEYGYTF
v_call: TRBV7-2; clone_size: -; d_call: -; j_call: TRBJ2-7; cdr3_nt: TGTGCCAGCAGCCTCGGCTCGACAGTATCCTACGAGCAGTACTTC; cdr3_aa: CASSLGSTVSYEQYF
v_call: TRBV27; clone_size: -; d_call: TRBD1; j_call: TRBJ1-5; cdr3_nt: TGTGCCAGCAGTTTAAAGGGACAGGCGGCGATTGGCAATCAGCCCCAGCATTTT; cdr3_aa: CASSLKGQAAIGNQPQHF
v_call: TRBV19; clone_size: -; d_call: TRBD1; j_call: TRBJ2-5; cdr3_nt: TGTGCCAGTAGTATTGGGACAGGAGAAGAGACCCAGTACTTC; cdr3_aa: CASSIGTGEETQYF
v_call: TRBV10-2; clone_size: -; d_call: -; j_call: TRBJ1-1; cdr3_nt: TGCGCCAGCAGTGAGCCAGGGAGGTCCCGCGCTGAAGCTTTCTTT; cdr3_aa: CASSEPGRSRAEAFF
v_call: TRBV7-9; clone_size: -; d_call: -; j_call: TRBJ2-1; cdr3_nt: TGTGCCAGCAGCTTATCGGGAACAAATGAGCAGTTCTTC; cdr3_aa: CASSLSGTNEQFF
v_call: TRBV4-1; clone_size: once; d_call: TRBD1; j_call: TRBJ1-6; cdr3_nt: TGCGCCAGCAGCCAAGGGGTAGACAGGGGCACCATTAATTCACCCCTCCACTTT; cdr3_aa: CASSQGVDRGTINSPLHF
v_call: TRBV5-1; clone_size: -; d_call: TRBD1; j_call: TRBJ2-1; cdr3_nt: TGCGCCAGCAGCTTCTACAGGGGGCCTGAGCAGTTCTTC; cdr3_aa: CASSFYRGPEQFF
v_call: TRBV7-3; clone_size: -; d_call: TRBD2; j_call: TRBJ2-1; cdr3_nt: TGTGCCAGCAGTCTGTCCGGGACTAGTAATCGGTTCTTC; cdr3_aa: CASSLSGTSNRFF
v_call: TRBV9; clone_size: -; d_call: -; j_call: TRBJ2-7; cdr3_nt: TGTGCCAGCAGCGTAGGCGGCGGTGAGCAGTACTTC; cdr3_aa: CASSVGGGEQYF
v_call: TRBV5-8; clone_size: -; d_call: -; j_call: TRBJ1-6; cdr3_nt: TGTGCCAGCAGCTTCACGGCTAATTCACCCCTCCACTTT; cdr3_aa: CASSFTANSPLHF
v_call: TRBV6-2/TRBV6-3; clone_size: -; d_call: -; j_call: TRBJ1-5; cdr3_nt: TGTGCCAGCAGTTACCGTCCACAGGGCTACCATCAGCCCCAGCATTTT; cdr3_aa: CASSYRPQGYHQPQHF
v_call: TRBV11-3; clone_size: -; d_call: -; j_call: TRBJ1-2; cdr3_nt: TGTGCCAGCAGCTCGGGACACTTCTATGGCTACACCTTC; cdr3_aa: CASSSGHFYGYTF
v_call: TRBV7-9; clone_size: -; d_call: TRBD2; j_call: TRBJ2-7; cdr3_nt: TGTGCCAGCAGCCATGTGGGGACTAGCTCCTACGAGCAGTACTTC; cdr3_aa: CASSHVGTSSYEQYF
v_call: TRBV2; clone_size: once; d_call: -; j_call: TRBJ1-5; cdr3_nt: TGTGCCAGCAGTGAAGCGCTTCACGGTTCGGGCCATCAGCCCCAGCATTTT; cdr3_aa: CASSEALHGSGHQPQHF
v_call: TRBV30; clone_size: -; d_call: TRBD1; j_call: TRBJ1-6; cdr3_nt: TGTGCCTGGAGGACAGGGGCCTATTCACCCCTCCACTTT; cdr3_aa: CAWRTGAYSPLHF
v_call: TRBV15; clone_size: -; d_call: TRBD1; j_call: TRBJ1-2; cdr3_nt: TGTGCCACCACCCCCGGGACAGGGAGGTTTTACACCTTC; cdr3_aa: CATTPGTGRFYTF
v_call: TRBV9; clone_size: -; d_call: -; j_call: TRBJ2-2; cdr3_nt: TGTGCCAGCAGCGCCGACCAGGGGCGGTTTGGCGGGGAGCTGTTTTTT; cdr3_aa: CASSADQGRFGGELFF
v_call: TRBV5-1; clone_size: -; d_call: TRBD1; j_call: TRBJ1-1; cdr3_nt: TGCGCCAGCAGCGCGACAGGGGCGGGGAACACTGAAGCTTTCTTT; cdr3_aa: CASSATGAGNTEAFF
v_call: TRBV27; clone_size: -; d_call: -; j_call: TRBJ1-1; cdr3_nt: TGTGCCAGCAGTTTTCGGGGAGCTGAAGCTTTCTTT; cdr3_aa: CASSFRGAEAFF
v_call: TRBV5-1; clone_size: -; d_call: -; j_call: TRBJ2-5; cdr3_nt: TGCGCCAGCAGCTACCCTCTTGGTAGCCAAGAGACCCAGTACTTC; cdr3_aa: CASSYPLGSQETQYF
v_call: TRBV10-3; clone_size: -; d_call: -; j_call: TRBJ1-4; cdr3_nt: TGTGCCATCAGTGAGGTTGGTGGGGGACCTCGGGAAAAACTGTTTTTT; cdr3_aa: CAISEVGGGPREKLFF
v_call: TRBV12-5; clone_size: -; d_call: -; j_call: TRBJ1-1; cdr3_nt: TGTGCTAGTGGTTTCCAATTGGGGGCTCGAGGAGCTTTCTTT; cdr3_aa: CASGFQLGARGAFF
v_call: TRBV30; clone_size: -; d_call: TRBD1; j_call: TRBJ2-7; cdr3_nt: TGTGCCTGGAGGGTAGGGACAGGGTCCTACGAGCAGTACTTC; cdr3_aa: CAWRVGTGSYEQYF
v_call: TRBV5-1; clone_size: once; d_call: TRBD2; j_call: TRBJ2-5; cdr3_nt: TGCGCCAGCAGGGGAAGCGGGGGGGCCGGTGAGACCCAGTACTTC; cdr3_aa: CASRGSGGAGETQYF
v_call: TRBV5-1; clone_size: -; d_call: TRBD1; j_call: TRBJ2-2; cdr3_nt: TGCGCCGGGACAGAGGACACCGGGGAGCTGTTTTTT; cdr3_aa: CAGTEDTGELFF
v_call: TRBV29-1; clone_size: -; d_call: -; j_call: TRBJ2-7; cdr3_nt: TGCAGCGTGTCGCGCAGGGCCAACGAGCAGTACTTC; cdr3_aa: CSVSRRANEQYF
v_call: TRBV20-1; clone_size: -; d_call: -; j_call: TRBJ2-1; cdr3_nt: TGCAGTGCGATCCAATTCGAGCAGTTCTTC; cdr3_aa: CSAIQFEQFF
v_call: TRBV3-1/TRBV3-2; clone_size: -; d_call: TRBD2; j_call: TRBJ2-1; cdr3_nt: TGTGCCAGCAGCCAAGGGTCTGTGCGGGGGGGTTTCAATGAGCAGTTCTTC; cdr3_aa: CASSQGSVRGGFNEQFF
v_call: TRBV4-1; clone_size: -; d_call: -; j_call: TRBJ1-1; cdr3_nt: TGCGCCAGCAGCCAAGATTATGGCTTGAACACTGAAGCTTTCTTT; cdr3_aa: CASSQDYGLNTEAFF
v_call: TRBV6-4; clone_size: many; d_call: -; j_call: TRBJ2-2; cdr3_nt: TGTGCCAGCAGTGCCCAAGAAGCTACCGGGGAGCTGTTTTTT; cdr3_aa: CASSAQEATGELFF
v_call: TRBV5-4; clone_size: -; d_call: -; j_call: TRBJ1-4; cdr3_nt: TGTGCCAGTAGGGGGGATAATGAAAAACTGTTTTTT; cdr3_aa: CASRGDNEKLFF
v_call: TRBV5-1; clone_size: -; d_call: -; j_call: TRBJ2-6; cdr3_nt: TGCGCCAGCAGCCGAGCAAACTCTGGGGCCAACGTCCTGACTTTC; cdr3_aa: CASSRANSGANVLTF
v_call: TRBV19; clone_size: -; d_call: -; j_call: TRBJ1-5; cdr3_nt: TGTGCCAGTAGTATAGATGGGCCAGGGGACTATAGCAATCAGCCCCAGCATTTT; cdr3_aa: CASSIDGPGDYSNQPQHF
v_call: TRBV3-1/TRBV3-2; clone_size: -; d_call: TRBD1; j_call: TRBJ2-1; cdr3_nt: TGTGCCAGCAGCCAAGGGACAGGACCGGGCGGTGAGCAGTTCTTC; cdr3_aa: CASSQGTGPGGEQFF
v_call: TRBV5-6; clone_size: -; d_call: -; j_call: TRBJ1-4; cdr3_nt: TGTGCCAGCGCGTTAGGGTCAACTAATGAAAAACTGTTTTTT; cdr3_aa: CASALGSTNEKLFF
v_call: TRBV5-4; clone_size: -; d_call: -; j_call: TRBJ1-1; cdr3_nt: TGTGCCAGCAGCTCGTGGGGGGGATTGGCTTTCTTT; cdr3_aa: CASSSWGGLAFF
v_call: TRBV6-2/TRBV6-3; clone_size: -; d_call: TRBD2; j_call: TRBJ2-5; cdr3_nt: TGTGCCAGCAGTTTCCCGCGTGGAGCGGGGGGGACCCAGTACTTC; cdr3_aa: CASSFPRGAGGTQYF
v_call: TRBV11-2; clone_size: -; d_call: TRBD1; j_call: TRBJ1-2; cdr3_nt: TGTGCCAGCAGCTTGTCCCGGGACAGGGGAAATAAATATGGCTACACCTTC; cdr3_aa: CASSLSRDRGNKYGYTF
v_call: TRBV7-8; clone_size: -; d_call: -; j_call: TRBJ1-2; cdr3_nt: TGTGCCAGCAGCCGACTGGGGTATGGCTACACCTTC; cdr3_aa: CASSRLGYGYTF
v_call: TRBV7-2; clone_size: -; d_call: -; j_call: TRBJ1-3; cdr3_nt: TGTGCCAGCAGTCAGGGAGGGGGAAACACCATATATTTT; cdr3_aa: CASSQGGGNTIYF
v_call: TRBV29-1; clone_size: -; d_call: -; j_call: TRBJ2-3; cdr3_nt: TGCAGCGTTGGGATCGACGATACGCAGTATTTT; cdr3_aa: CSVGIDDTQYF
v_call: TRBV28; clone_size: -; d_call: -; j_call: TRBJ1-5; cdr3_nt: TGTGCCAACTCAGGGGTTAGCAATCAGCCCCAGCATTTT; cdr3_aa: CANSGVSNQPQHF
v_call: TRBV15; clone_size: once; d_call: -; j_call: TRBJ1-1; cdr3_nt: TGTGCCACCAGCAGGAGGGCAGGTATGGACACTGAAGCTTTCTTT; cdr3_aa: CATSRRAGMDTEAFF
v_call: TRBV4-1; clone_size: -; d_call: TRBD2; j_call: TRBJ2-3; cdr3_nt: TGCGCCAGCAGCCAAGCGGGGGGGCCTGGCACAGATACGCAGTATTTT; cdr3_aa: CASSQAGGPGTDTQYF
v_call: TRBV4-3; clone_size: once; d_call: -; j_call: TRBJ1-1; cdr3_nt: TGCGCCAGCAGTATCCGGAGGAACACTGAAGCTTTCTTT; cdr3_aa: CASSIRRNTEAFF
v_call: TRBV7-8; clone_size: -; d_call: -; j_call: TRBJ2-7; cdr3_nt: TGTGCCAGCAGCTTATCGGCTACGTCCTACTACGAGCAGTACTTC; cdr3_aa: CASSLSATSYYEQYF
v_call: TRBV5-5; clone_size: -; d_call: -; j_call: TRBJ2-3; cdr3_nt: TGTGCCAGCAGCTTGTACTCCGCAACAGATACGCAGTATTTT; cdr3_aa: CASSLYSATDTQYF
v_call: TRBV2; clone_size: -; d_call: TRBD1; j_call: TRBJ1-1; cdr3_nt: TGTGCCAGCAGTGCAGCAGGGGGATACACTGAAGCTTTCTTT; cdr3_aa: CASSAAGGYTEAFF
v_call: TRBV29-1; clone_size: -; d_call: TRBD2; j_call: TRBJ2-5; cdr3_nt: TGCAGCGTTGAAGTCGCGCGGGGGGGAGGAGAGACCCAGTACTTC; cdr3_aa: CSVEVARGGGETQYF